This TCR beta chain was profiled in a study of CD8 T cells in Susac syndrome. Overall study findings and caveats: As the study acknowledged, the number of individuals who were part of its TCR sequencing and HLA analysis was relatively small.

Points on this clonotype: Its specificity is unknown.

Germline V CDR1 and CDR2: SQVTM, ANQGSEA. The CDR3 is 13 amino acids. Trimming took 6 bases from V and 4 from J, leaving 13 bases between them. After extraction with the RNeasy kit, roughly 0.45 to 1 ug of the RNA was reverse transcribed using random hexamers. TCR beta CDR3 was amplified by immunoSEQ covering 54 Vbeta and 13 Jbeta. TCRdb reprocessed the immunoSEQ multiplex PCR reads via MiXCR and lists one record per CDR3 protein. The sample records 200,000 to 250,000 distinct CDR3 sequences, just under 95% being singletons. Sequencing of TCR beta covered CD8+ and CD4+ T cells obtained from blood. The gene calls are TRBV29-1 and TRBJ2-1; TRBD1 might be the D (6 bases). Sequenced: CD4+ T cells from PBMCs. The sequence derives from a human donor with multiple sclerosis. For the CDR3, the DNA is TGCAGCGTGTCAGGGGTGGAGTACAATGAGCAGTTCTTC. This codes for CSVSGVEYNEQFF.